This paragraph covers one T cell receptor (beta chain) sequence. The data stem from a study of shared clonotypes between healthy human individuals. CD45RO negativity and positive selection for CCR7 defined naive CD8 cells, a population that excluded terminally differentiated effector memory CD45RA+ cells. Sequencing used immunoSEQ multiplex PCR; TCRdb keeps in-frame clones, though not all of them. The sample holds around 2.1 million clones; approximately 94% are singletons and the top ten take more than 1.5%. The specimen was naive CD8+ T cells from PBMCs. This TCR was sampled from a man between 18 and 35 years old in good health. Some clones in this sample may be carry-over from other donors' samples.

The DNA for the CDR3 is TGTGCCAGCAGCCGTGGGGGACTAGCGGATTACAATGAGCAGTTCTTC. It encodes CASSRGGLADYNEQFF. This chain connects TRBV7-9 to TRBJ2-1, with TRBD2 matching over 11 bases. Germline lookup yields CDR1 SEHNR and CDR2 FQNEAQ (reference sequence). The V segment lost 5 bases and the J segment 4 bases; nucleotides outside the gene matches: 7. This CDR3 contains 16 residues.